This T cell receptor (beta chain) derives from a study of T-cell memory formation after mild COVID-19. Study at large: Most TCR clusters belonged to a single donor.

V lost 5 bases, J lost 5 bases, and 16 bases lay in between. The germline V gene encodes CDR1 MDHEN and CDR2 SYDVKM. This CDR3 region has 15 residues. General study points: A subset of responding clones appeared in pre-infection memory, suggesting cross-reactive memory joined. CD4+ contracting clones lay mainly in CM and EM, CD8+ ones in EMRA. Later expanders leaned CD4+, whereas day 15 to 85 contracting clones were balanced CD4/CD8.

MiXCR, applied by TCRdb to the 5' RACE reads, yields one record per CDR3 protein. The table shows some 350,000 distinct CDR3 sequences, with around a sixth occurring only once. As regards this clonotype: Its antigen is unknown.

The source of this sequence is a man between 18 and 35 years old who had mild COVID-19 (a few samples of this study predate the infection). Cell type and time point are not known. Material for sequencing was PBMCs or a T cell subset sorted from them (not recorded which). The rearrangement links TRBV28 to TRBJ2-1; D may correspond to TRBD1 or TRBD2 (5 bases each). This chain's CDR3 is CASSPSGSGHNEQFF. For the CDR3, the DNA is TGTGCCAGCAGTCCGTCAGGGAGCGGACACAATGAGCAGTTCTTC.